Presented here are 22 T cell receptor beta chains from one specimen sequenced in a study of blood T cell repertoires in COVID-19. Data came from immunoSEQ multiplex PCR; TCRdb stores just in-frame clones and leaves some out. The sample consists of 45,000 to 65,000 clones, approximately 88% of them appearing once. The sequenced sample was peripheral blood. These receptor sequences come from a human donor in a cohort sampled during active COVID-19.

The chain employs TRBV2 and TRBJ2-5; D is unresolved. The germline CDR1 and CDR2 sequences are SNHLY and FYNNEI. The CDR3 is 14 residues long. V lost 4 bases to trimming and J lost 5 bases, with 14 bases between them. The CDR3 bases are TGTGCCAGCAGTGTAGCCCTTATCGTGGAGACCCAGTACTTC. Translating it yields CASSVALIVETQYF. Filled out from reference TRBV2 and TRBJ2-5, the complete variable domain reads EPEVTQTPSHQVTQMGQEVILRCVPISNHLYFYWYRQILGQKVEFLVSFYNNEISEKSEIFDDQFSVERPDGSNFTLKIRSTKLEDSAMYFCASSVALIVETQYFGPGTRLLVL.

A word on this clone: This same CDR3 is encoded by further DNA sequences in the sample. This chain uses TRBV28 with TRBJ1-2; D might be TRBD1 (5 bases). The CDR3 has 12 residues. V was trimmed by 2 bases and J by 5 bases, leaving 6 bases between them. The germline V gene encodes CDR1 MDHEN and CDR2 SYDVKM. CDR3 coding DNA: TGTGCCAGCAGTTTAGGGGCTTATGGCTACACCTTC. This translates into CASSLGAYGYTF.

The V gene is TRBV5-1, the J gene TRBJ2-5; D perhaps matches TRBD1 (5 bases). The CDR3 is 13 residues long. V lost 4 bases, J lost 1 base, and 8 bases lay in between. Germline V gene sequence: CDR1 SGHRS, CDR2 YFSETQ. The CDR3 region has the DNA TGCGCCAGCAGCCCCCAGGGCCAAGAGACCCAGTACTTC. Its translation is CASSPQGQETQYF.

The J gene is TRBJ1-2, the V gene TRBV4-3; 8 nucleotides agree with TRBD1. J lost 7 bases, V lost 0 bases, and 7 bases had no gene match. Germline values: CDR1 LGHNA, CDR2 YSLEER. There are 15 residues in the CDR3. CDR3 region: CASSQDPQGAGGYTF. The CDR3 DNA reads TGCGCCAGCAGCCAAGACCCCCAGGGGGCGGGTGGCTACACCTTC.

The V and J genes are TRBV6-2 or TRBV6-3 and TRBJ2-2, with unresolved D. The ends were cut back, 6 bases at V and 7 bases at J, with 6 bases in the middle. The germline V gene encodes CDR1 MNHEY and CDR2 SVGEGT. The CDR3 totals 11 residues. The CDR3 spells CASSPIGELFF. The CDR3, as DNA: TGTGCCAGCAGCCCCATCGGGGAGCTGTTTTTT.

This chain links TRBV5-1 with TRBJ2-6; 7 bases map to TRBD1. The trim removed 0 bases at V and 2 bases at J, leaving 5 bases unmatched. CDR1 SGHRS and CDR2 YFSETQ come from the germline V gene. This CDR3 has 17 amino acids. CDR3 in DNA: TGCGCCAGCAGCTTGGACACAGACAGGGCTGGGGCCAACGTCCTGACTTTC. Amino acid sequence: CASSLDTDRAGANVLTF.

Comment on this clone: A junction end diverges from the germline sequence, so it may reflect a read error. The V gene is TRBV7-9, the J gene TRBJ1-1; possibly TRBD1 for D (6 bases). From germline, CDR1 is SEHNR and CDR2 FQNEAQ (reference sequence). This CDR3 is built from 15 residues. The DNA of the CDR3 is TGTGCCAGCAACTTAGGTCCAGGGGCGTCCGCTGAAGCTTTCTTT. Residues: CASNLGPGASAEAFF.

The V and J genes are TRBV19 and TRBJ1-1, with D maybe TRBD1 (6 bases). The germline V gene has CDR1 LNHDA and CDR2 SQIVND (reference sequence). V lost 4 bases to trimming and J lost 4 bases, with 22 bases between them. This CDR3 is built from 17 residues. This chain's CDR3 is CASSTAGARPSGTEAFF. In nucleotides, the CDR3 is TGTGCCAGTAGTACCGCGGGGGCGCGGCCGTCGGGCACTGAAGCTTTCTTT.

The V gene is TRBV10-3, the J gene TRBJ1-1, with 8 bases matching TRBD1. After removal of 10 bases from V and 6 bases from J, the junction contained 16 bases not matched to a gene. The CDR3 runs 15 residues. Germline V gives CDR1 ENHRY, CDR2 SYGVKD. The DNA of the CDR3 is TGTGCCACTCATAATCTCCAGGGGGCAGGGGCTGAAGCTTTCTTT. This encodes CATHNLQGAGAEAFF.

The rearrangement joins TRBV5-5 to TRBJ1-1; 7 nucleotides align to TRBD1. There are 17 residues in the CDR3. Germline V lookup: CDR1 SGHKS, CDR2 YYEKEE (reference sequence). The ends lost 4 bases at V and 1 base at J; junction bases unmatched: 13. The DNA of the CDR3 is TGTGCCAGCAGCCAAAGACAGGGTCTGTCGGCGAACACTGAAGCTTTCTTT. Residues: CASSQRQGLSANTEAFF.

This rearrangement joins TRBV6-5 to TRBJ1-2, with 9 bases that match TRBD1. J was trimmed by 1 base and V by 6 bases; bases with no gene match: 6. CDR3 length: 15 residues. Germline loops: CDR1 MNHEY, CDR2 SVGAGI. The CDR3 DNA sequence: TGTGCCAGCAGACGGGACAGGGTGTATAACTATGGCTACACCTTC. Its protein product is CASRRDRVYNYGYTF.

J is TRBJ2-7 and V is TRBV28, with TRBD1 matching 10 bases. The V gene end was trimmed by 2 bases and the J gene end by 7 bases; junction bases not matched to a gene: 8. This CDR3 contains 15 residues. Germline assignment: CDR1 MDHEN and CDR2 SYDVKM. CDR3 in DNA: TGTGCCAGCAGTTTACTAGGGACAGGGGACGGGGAGCAGTACTTC. Protein: CASSLLGTGDGEQYF.

The V and J genes are TRBV11-2 and TRBJ2-3; 11 bases fit TRBD2. This CDR3 has 17 amino acids. The V gene's germline CDR1 is SGHAT and CDR2 FQNNGV. The ends lost 1 base at V and 6 bases at J; junction bases unmatched: 9. In nucleotides, the CDR3 is TGTGCCAGCAGCTTAGGTGGTAGCGGGGGGGCAATGGATACGCAGTATTTT. Translating gives CASSLGGSGGAMDTQYF.

This rearrangement joins TRBV7-9 to TRBJ2-7, with D perhaps matching TRBD1 (5 bases). This CDR3 comprises 14 residues. CDR1 and CDR2 (germline): SEHNR, FQNEAQ (reference sequence). Trimming pared 2 bases from V and 3 bases from J, leaving 11 bases between. The CDR3 region has the DNA TGTGCCAGCAGCTTATCAGGGTTGAACTACGAGCAGTACTTC. It yields the protein CASSLSGLNYEQYF.

The V call is TRBV29-1, the J call TRBJ2-5, with TRBD2 as a possible D gene (6 bases). Deletions cut 0 bases from V and 9 bases from J, with 14 bases between. The CDR3 extends over 13 amino acids. Germline-derived CDR1 and CDR2 are SQVTM and ANQGSEA. The CDR3 is CSVEDAAQRAQYF. The CDR3 bases are TGCAGCGTTGAAGATGCTGCCCAGCGGGCCCAGTACTTC.

This clone has more than one count but fewer than ten. This sequence joins TRBV10-2 and TRBJ2-3; 11 bases fit TRBD2. The V and J ends lost 9 bases and 5 bases, in that order; junction bases with no gene match: 7. The CDR3 is 14 residues long. Germline-derived CDR1 and CDR2 are WSHSY and SAAADI. The chain's CDR3 is CASLLAGVEDTQYF. CDR3 bases: TGCGCCAGTTTACTAGCGGGGGTTGAAGATACGCAGTATTTT.

The gene calls are TRBV18 and TRBJ1-3; 7 bases map to TRBD1. This CDR3 is 15 amino acids long. Germline V gene data show CDR1 as KGHSH and CDR2 as LQKENI. V lost 3 bases to trimming and J lost 0 bases; unmatched junction nucleotides: 2. CDR3 in amino acids: CASSPGTDSGNTIYF. The CDR3 DNA follows: TGTGCCAGCTCACCCGGGACAGACTCTGGAAACACCATATATTTT.

The gene calls are TRBV9 and TRBJ2-5, with 11 bases lining up with TRBD2. CDR3 length: 15 amino acids. The germline CDR1 and CDR2 sequences are SGDLS and YYNGEE. After removal of 5 bases from V and 1 base from J, the junction contained 4 bases not matched to a gene. The CDR3 sequence: CASSISGGAQETQYF. CDR3 in DNA: TGTGCCAGCAGTATTAGCGGGGGGGCCCAAGAGACCCAGTACTTC.

The chain links TRBV11-2 to TRBJ2-7; 10 bases match TRBD2. The J segment lost 4 bases and the V segment lost 7 bases, leaving 13 bases of the junction unmatched. The CDR3 runs 16 residues. Per germline, CDR1 SGHAT and CDR2 FQNNGV. The CDR3 spells CASTQGASGGFYEQYF. CDR3 in DNA: TGTGCCAGCACCCAGGGAGCTAGCGGGGGATTTTACGAGCAGTACTTC.

This clone has only one observation. This chain uses TRBV6-6 with TRBJ2-1, with 11 bases that match TRBD2. This CDR3 is built from 21 residues. Losses at the gene ends were 6 bases for V and 1 base for J; bases not matched to a gene: 20. Per germline, CDR1 MNHNY and CDR2 SVGAGI (reference sequence). The CDR3 nucleotides are TGTGCCAGCAGCCCACGACCACTGGGTAGCGGGGGGGCCAGGTCCTACAATGAGCAGTTCTTC. Protein: CASSPRPLGSGGARSYNEQFF.

This clone appeared a single time. The V and J genes are TRBV6-5 and TRBJ1-6; D not resolved. V shed 4 bases and J shed 14 bases, with 12 bases lying between them. The germline V gene has CDR1 MNHEY and CDR2 SVGAGI. This CDR3 region has 12 residues. CDR3 coding DNA: TGTGCCAGCAGTTCCGAGGTTTCGTCCCTCCACTTT. Translating gives CASSSEVSSLHF.

The rearrangement links TRBV5-1 to TRBJ2-3; 10 nucleotides match TRBD2. CDR3 length: 17 residues. Germline V CDR1 and CDR2: SGHRS, YFSETQ. V shed 3 bases and J 2 bases; nucleotides not matched to a gene: 9. CDR3 sequence: CASSSGSSGGTTDTQYF. Written as DNA, the CDR3 is TGCGCCAGCAGCTCCGGGTCTAGCGGGGGAACCACAGATACGCAGTATTTT. The full variable domain, rest sourced from reference TRBV5-1 and TRBJ2-3, is KAGVTQTPRYLIKTRGQQVTLSCSPISGHRSVSWYQQTPGQGLQFLFEYFSETQRNKGNFPGRFSGRQFSNSRSEMNVSTLELGDSALYLCASSSGSSGGTTDTQYFGPGTRLTVL.